The TCR beta chain described here comes from a study of CD8 T cells in Susac syndrome. Random hexamers served to reverse transcribe roughly 0.45 to 1 ug RNA. TCR beta CDR3 was amplified by immunoSEQ covering 54 Vbeta and 13 Jbeta. TCRdb reanalysed the immunoSEQ multiplex PCR reads using MiXCR and keeps one entry per CDR3 protein. The data hold around 270,000 distinct CDR3 sequences, with roughly 85% observed a single time. Germline-derived CDR1 and CDR2 are SEHNR and FQNEAQ (reference sequence). V lost 2 bases to trimming and J lost 2 bases; unmatched junction nucleotides: 4. This CDR3 region has 16 residues.

The J gene is TRBJ2-1, the V gene TRBV7-9, with 9 bases that match TRBD2. This clonotype was obtained from a human donor with multiple sclerosis. The sample taken for sequencing was CD8+ T cells from PBMCs. CDR3 DNA sequence: TGTGCCAGCAGCTTATCTAGCGGGGAAACCTACAATGAGCAGTTCTTC. The encoded protein is CASSLSSGETYNEQFF.